This T cell receptor beta chain was sequenced during a study of T cell changes during pregnancy in multiple sclerosis. Germline loops: CDR1 SGDLS, CDR2 YYNGEE. The CDR3 loop spans 14 amino acids. V gave up 7 bases and J gave up 2 bases, with 14 bases separating them. Produced via immunoSEQ multiplex PCR; TCRdb's table is partial and in-frame only. Among about 80,000 clones, about 91% were seen once, and the ten largest hold roughly 2.5%. This chain connects TRBV9 to TRBJ2-3; D is perhaps TRBD2 (6 bases). This TCR was recovered from a female donor with multiple sclerosis, enrolled in a pregnancy study. The sample in question was peripheral blood, obtained before pregnancy. CDR3 loop: CASEPGVYTDTQYF. The CDR3 nucleotides read TGTGCCAGCGAACCGGGGGTATACACAGATACGCAGTATTTT. Full variable domain (outside the CDR3, taken from reference TRBV9 and TRBJ2-3): DSGVTQTPKHLITATGQRVTLRCSPRSGDLSVYWYQQSLDQGLQFLIQYYNGEERAKGNILERFSAQQFPDLHSELNLSSLELGDSALYFCASEPGVYTDTQYFGPGTRLTVL.